This T cell receptor (beta chain) was profiled in a study of T cell responses to AZD1222 COVID-19 vaccine. General study points: Unmutated variant regions reportedly attract nearly half of all spike-specific TCRs.

With regard to this clone: The antigen is undetermined.

This table comes from immunoSEQ multiplex PCR, and its TCRdb copy is limited to in-frame clones, with some not included. Among fewer than 150,000 clones listed, under 95% were seen once. Germline V lookup: CDR1 SQVTM, CDR2 ANQGSEA. The CDR3 length is 13 residues. V lost 6 bases to trimming and J lost 4 bases, with 13 bases between them. The sequence derives from an adult in good health. Here the sequenced sample was peripheral blood, taken on day 0 of AZD1222 vaccination. The V gene is TRBV29-1, the J gene TRBJ1-3; D unresolved. CDR3 loop: CSVDGGAGNTIYF. As DNA, the CDR3 is TGCAGCGTGGACGGAGGAGCAGGAAACACCATATATTTT.